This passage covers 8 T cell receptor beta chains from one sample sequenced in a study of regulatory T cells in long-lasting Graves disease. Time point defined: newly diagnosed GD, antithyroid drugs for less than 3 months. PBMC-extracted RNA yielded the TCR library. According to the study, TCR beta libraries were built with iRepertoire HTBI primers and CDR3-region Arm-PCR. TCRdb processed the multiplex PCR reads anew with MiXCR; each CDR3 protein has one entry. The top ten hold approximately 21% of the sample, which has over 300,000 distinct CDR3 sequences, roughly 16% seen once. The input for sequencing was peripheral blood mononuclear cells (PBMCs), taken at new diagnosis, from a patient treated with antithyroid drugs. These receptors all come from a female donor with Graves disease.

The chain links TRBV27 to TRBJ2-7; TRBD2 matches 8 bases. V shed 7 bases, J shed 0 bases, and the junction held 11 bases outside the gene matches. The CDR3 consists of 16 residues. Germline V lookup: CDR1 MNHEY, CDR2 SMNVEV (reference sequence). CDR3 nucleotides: TGTGCCAGCAAGGGTCGGGAACTAGCGGACTCCTACGAGCAGTACTTC. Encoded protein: CASKGRELADSYEQYF.

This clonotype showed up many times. The CDR3 bases are TGTGCCAGCAGTTTCCGAGCAGAAAACACAGATACGCAGTATTTT. This translates into CASSFRAENTDTQYF. V usage is TRBV12-3 or TRBV12-4 and J usage is TRBJ2-3; no reliable D call. Trimming pared 3 bases from V and 2 bases from J, leaving 12 bases between. There are 15 residues in the CDR3.

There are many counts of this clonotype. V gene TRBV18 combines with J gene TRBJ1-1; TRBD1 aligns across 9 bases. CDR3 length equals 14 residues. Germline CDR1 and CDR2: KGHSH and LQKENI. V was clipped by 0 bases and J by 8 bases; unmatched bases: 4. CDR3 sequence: CASSPPRGQGEAFF. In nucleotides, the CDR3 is TGTGCCAGCTCACCACCAAGGGGACAGGGAGAAGCTTTCTTT.

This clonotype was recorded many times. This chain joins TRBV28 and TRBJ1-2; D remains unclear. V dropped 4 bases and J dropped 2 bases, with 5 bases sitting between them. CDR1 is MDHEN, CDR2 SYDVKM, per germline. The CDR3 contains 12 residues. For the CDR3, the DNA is TGTGCCAGCAGTTGGGAAAACTATGGCTACACCTTC. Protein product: CASSWENYGYTF.

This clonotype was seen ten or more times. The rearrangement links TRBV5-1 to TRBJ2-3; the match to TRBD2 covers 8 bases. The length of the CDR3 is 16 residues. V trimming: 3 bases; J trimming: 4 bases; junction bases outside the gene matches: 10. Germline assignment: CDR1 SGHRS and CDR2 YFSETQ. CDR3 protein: CASSSMAGGAADTQYF. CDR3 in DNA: TGCGCCAGCAGCTCGATGGCGGGGGGCGCCGCAGATACGCAGTATTTT.

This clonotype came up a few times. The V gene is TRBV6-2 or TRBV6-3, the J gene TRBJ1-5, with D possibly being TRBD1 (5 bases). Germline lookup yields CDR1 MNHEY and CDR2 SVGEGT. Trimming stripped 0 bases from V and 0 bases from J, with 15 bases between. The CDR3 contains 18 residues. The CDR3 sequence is CASSYSNVGGSSNQPQHF. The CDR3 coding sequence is TGTGCCAGCAGTTACTCGAACGTGGGGGGGTCTAGCAATCAGCCCCAGCATTTT.

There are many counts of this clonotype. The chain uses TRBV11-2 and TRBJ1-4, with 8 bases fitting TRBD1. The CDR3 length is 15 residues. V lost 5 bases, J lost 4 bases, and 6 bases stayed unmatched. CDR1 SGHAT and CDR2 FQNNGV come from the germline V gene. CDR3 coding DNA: TGTGCCAGCAGCCAGGACAGGGCGGGTAATGAAAAACTGTTTTTT. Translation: CASSQDRAGNEKLFF.

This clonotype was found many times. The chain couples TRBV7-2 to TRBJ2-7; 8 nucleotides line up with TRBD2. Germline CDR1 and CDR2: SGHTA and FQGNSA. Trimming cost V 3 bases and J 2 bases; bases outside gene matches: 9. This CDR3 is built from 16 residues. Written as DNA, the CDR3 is TGTGCCAGCAGCTTGCCGGGGGGGCCTAGTCCCTACGAGCAGTACTTC. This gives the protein CASSLPGGPSPYEQYF.